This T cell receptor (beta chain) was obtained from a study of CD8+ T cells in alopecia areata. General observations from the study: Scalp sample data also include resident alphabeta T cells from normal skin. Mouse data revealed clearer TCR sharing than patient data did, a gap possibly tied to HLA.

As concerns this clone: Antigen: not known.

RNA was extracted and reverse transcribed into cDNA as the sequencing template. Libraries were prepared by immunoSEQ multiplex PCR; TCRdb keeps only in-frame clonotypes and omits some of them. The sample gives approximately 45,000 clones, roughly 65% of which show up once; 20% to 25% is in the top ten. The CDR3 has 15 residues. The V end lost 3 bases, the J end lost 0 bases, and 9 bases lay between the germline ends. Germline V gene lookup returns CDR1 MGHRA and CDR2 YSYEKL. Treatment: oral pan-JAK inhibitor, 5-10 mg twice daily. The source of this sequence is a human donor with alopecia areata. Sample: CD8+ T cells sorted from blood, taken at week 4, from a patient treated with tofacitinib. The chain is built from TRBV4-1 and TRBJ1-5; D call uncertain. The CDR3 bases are TGCGCCAGCAGCCAGGGGTTATATAGCAATCAGCCCCAGCATTTT. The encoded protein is CASSQGLYSNQPQHF.